The 31 T cell receptor beta chains presented below share a single source sample, sequenced in a study of response to subunit inactivated influenza vaccine. In TCRdb, the RT-PCR reads were re-called with MiXCR into one record per CDR3 protein. Of roughly 500,000 distinct CDR3 sequences in the sample, more than 15% are singletons; the top ten hold over 2.5%. The source was CD4+ T cells sorted from PBMCs, collected 23 months after vaccination. The receptors stem from a man between 50 and 75 years old who received an inactivated influenza vaccine.

This clonotype was observed a few times. CDR3 DNA: TGTGCCATCAGTCCTAGCGGGATTACCTACGAGCAGTACTTC. Its translation: CAISPSGITYEQYF. The rearrangement uses TRBV10-3 and TRBJ2-7; 9 nucleotides align to TRBD2. V shed 5 bases and J 2 bases; nucleotides not matched to a gene: 4. Germline V lookup: CDR1 ENHRY, CDR2 SYGVKD. The CDR3 totals 14 residues.

The chain joins TRBV28 to TRBJ2-7, with D tentatively TRBD2 (5 bases). Germline V gene lookup returns CDR1 MDHEN and CDR2 SYDVKM. V lost 6 bases, J lost 5 bases, and 14 bases lay in between. The CDR3 has 13 amino acids. Here the CDR3 DNA reads TGTGCCAGCAGGGGCCCCGGAGGCCACGAGCAGTACTTC. This translates into CASRGPGGHEQYF.

This clonotype was seen more than once but under ten times. The chain has TRBV20-1 and TRBJ2-7, with D possibly matching TRBD1 (6 bases). Germline V lookup: CDR1 DFQATT, CDR2 SNEGSKA (reference sequence). The V end lost 3 bases, the J end lost 6 bases, and 15 bases lay between the germline ends. CDR3 length: 13 amino acids. The CDR3 region is CSARRDMALEQYF. In DNA form, the CDR3 reads TGCAGTGCTAGGAGGGACATGGCCCTCGAGCAGTACTTC.

The chain uses TRBV7-2 and TRBJ1-4; perhaps TRBD1 as D (6 bases). CDR3 length: 15 amino acids. Germline CDR1 reads SGHTA; CDR2 reads FQGNSA. Trimming removed 4 bases from V and 0 bases from J, with 9 bases in between. The CDR3 loop reads CASSSRTATNEKLFF. The DNA of the CDR3 is TGTGCCAGCAGCTCCAGGACAGCAACTAATGAAAAACTGTTTTTT.

This clonotype was detected only a few times. The chain employs TRBV2 and TRBJ2-3; 13 nucleotides line up with TRBD2. The J segment lost 6 bases and the V segment lost 5 bases, leaving 8 bases of the junction unmatched. Germline V CDR1 and CDR2: SNHLY, FYNNEI. The CDR3 extends over 16 amino acids. The DNA of the CDR3 is TGTGCCAGCAGTCGAGGGACTAGCGGGAAACTGGATACGCAGTATTTT. This codes for CASSRGTSGKLDTQYF. The full variable domain, with the rest looked up from reference TRBV2 and TRBJ2-3, is EPEVTQTPSHQVTQMGQEVILRCVPISNHLYFYWYRQILGQKVEFLVSFYNNEISEKSEIFDDQFSVERPDGSNFTLKIRSTKLEDSAMYFCASSRGTSGKLDTQYFGPGTRLTVL.

This clonotype was observed many times. V is TRBV5-5 and J is TRBJ2-3, with TRBD2 identical over 12 bases. There are 15 residues in the CDR3. Trimming removed 4 bases from V and 5 bases from J; junction bases left unmatched: 5. Germline assignment: CDR1 SGHKS and CDR2 YYEKEE (reference sequence). The DNA of the CDR3 is TGTGCCAGCAGCAGGACTAGCGGGACGGTAGATACGCAGTATTTT. Translated, it gives CASSRTSGTVDTQYF.

The V call is TRBV5-4, the J call TRBJ2-7; 7 bases match TRBD1. The germline V gene encodes CDR1 SGHNT and CDR2 YYREEE (reference sequence). J lost 0 bases, V lost 6 bases, and 3 bases had no gene match. The CDR3 spans 13 residues. The CDR3 here is CASKGAGSYEQYF. The CDR3 DNA reads as TGTGCCAGCAAGGGGGCTGGCTCCTACGAGCAGTACTTC.

The sample holds a few counts of this clonotype. The V and J genes are TRBV20-1 and TRBJ2-1, with 11 bases aligning to TRBD2. Germline V gene data show CDR1 as DFQATT and CDR2 as SNEGSKA (reference sequence). This CDR3 has 14 amino acids. V gave up 1 base and J gave up 6 bases; unmatched junction bases: 2. The CDR3 sequence: CSARGLAGTNEQFF. DNA of the CDR3: TGCAGTGCTAGAGGACTAGCGGGAACCAATGAGCAGTTCTTC.

This clonotype was seen only a few times. The V gene is TRBV11-2, the J gene TRBJ2-1, with 7 nucleotides matching TRBD1. J lost 2 bases, V lost 0 bases, and 4 bases had no gene match. The CDR3 is 16 residues long. CDR1 is SGHAT, CDR2 FQNNGV, per germline. CDR3 loop: CASSLEVTGTYNEQFF. In DNA, the CDR3 is TGTGCCAGCAGCTTAGAGGTGACAGGGACCTACAATGAGCAGTTCTTC.

The rearrangement uses TRBV3-1 and TRBJ1-1; D possibly corresponds to TRBD1 (6 bases). CDR3 length: 14 amino acids. Germline V lookup: CDR1 LGHDT, CDR2 YNNKEL (reference sequence). V dropped 1 base and J dropped 7 bases, with 13 bases sitting between them. The CDR3 bases are TGTGCCAGCAGCCAAGTGGTGACAGGTGGTGAAGCTTTCTTT. This codes for CASSQVVTGGEAFF. The full variable domain, completed using reference TRBV3-1 and TRBJ1-1, is DTAVSQTPKYLVTQMGNDKSIKCEQNLGHDTMYWYKQDSKKFLKIMFSYNNKELIINETVPNRFSPKSPDKAHLNLHINSLELGDSAVYFCASSQVVTGGEAFFGQGTRLTVV.

This clonotype was detected ten times or more. The chain links TRBV30 to TRBJ2-3; no reliable D call. Trimming cost V 4 bases and J 7 bases, with 15 bases left between them. The germline V gene encodes CDR1 GTSNPN and CDR2 SVGIG (reference sequence). CDR3 length: 13 residues. CDR3 DNA: TGTGCCTGGACCGAGGAAACAGATAATACGCAGTATTTT. It specifies CAWTEETDNTQYF. Combining the CDR3 with reference TRBV30 and TRBJ2-3 gives the whole variable domain SQTIHQWPATLVQPVGSPLSLECTVEGTSNPNLYWYRQAAGRGLQLLFYSVGIGQISSEVPQNLSASRPQDRQFILSSKKLLLSDSGFYLCAWTEETDNTQYFGPGTRLTVL.

This clonotype was observed a handful of times. The rearrangement links TRBV12-3 or TRBV12-4 to TRBJ2-3; the D gene is possibly TRBD2 (7 bases). Trimming took off 3 bases at V and 6 bases at J, with 13 bases between the two ends. The CDR3 has 14 residues. The chain's CDR3 is CASSFGGAPDTQYF. The CDR3, as DNA: TGTGCCAGCAGTTTTGGGGGGGCCCCTGATACGCAGTATTTT.

The V and J genes are TRBV28 and TRBJ2-7; 11 bases map to TRBD1. The germline V gene encodes CDR1 MDHEN and CDR2 SYDVKM. The CDR3 is 14 amino acids. V shed 5 bases and J 2 bases; nucleotides not matched to a gene: 2. In DNA, the CDR3 is TGTGCCAGCAGTAGGACAGGGGGCACCTACGAGCAGTACTTC. As protein: CASSRTGGTYEQYF. Full variable domain (remainder filled in from reference TRBV28 and TRBJ2-7): DVKVTQSSRYLVKRTGEKVFLECVQDMDHENMFWYRQDPGLGLRLIYFSYDVKMKEKGDIPEGYSVSREKKERFSLILESASTNQTSMYLCASSRTGGTYEQYFGPGTRLTVT.

This chain connects TRBV20-1 to TRBJ2-7, with TRBD2 matching over 8 bases. The CDR3 sequence is 15 residues long. The V gene end was trimmed by 0 bases and the J gene end by 3 bases; junction bases not matched to a gene: 7. Looked up from germline, CDR1 is DFQATT and CDR2 is SNEGSKA (reference sequence). The CDR3 protein is CSARDGLAMDYEQYF. CDR3 coding DNA: TGCAGTGCTAGAGACGGACTAGCTATGGACTACGAGCAGTACTTC.

The chain combines TRBV11-2 with TRBJ2-5, with 10 positions matching TRBD2. CDR1 is SGHAT, CDR2 FQNNGV, per germline. J was trimmed by 4 bases and V by 1 base; bases with no gene match: 6. This CDR3 is 16 amino acids long. The CDR3 spells CASSLGAGGLAETQYF. In DNA, the CDR3 is TGTGCCAGCAGCTTAGGAGCGGGGGGGTTGGCAGAGACCCAGTACTTC.

The chain links TRBV6-2 or TRBV6-3 to TRBJ1-2; no clear D. Germline CDR1 is MNHEY and CDR2 is SVGEGT. This CDR3 spans 15 amino acids. Trimming cost V 7 bases and J 0 bases, with 15 bases left between them. The CDR3 coding sequence is TGTGCCAGCACCCGCCTTAGGCAAGCTAACTATGGCTACACCTTC. Residues: CASTRLRQANYGYTF.

The J gene is TRBJ1-1, the V gene TRBV3-1; D is perhaps TRBD1 (5 bases). V lost 1 base and J 9 bases, leaving 6 bases between the germline ends. The CDR3 contains 11 residues. The V gene's germline CDR1 is LGHDT and CDR2 YNNKEL (reference sequence). The CDR3 spells CASSQAGQAFF. In DNA form, the CDR3 reads TGTGCCAGCAGCCAAGCGGGACAAGCTTTCTTT. The complete variable domain, with remaining parts taken from reference TRBV3-1 and TRBJ1-1, reads DTAVSQTPKYLVTQMGNDKSIKCEQNLGHDTMYWYKQDSKKFLKIMFSYNNKELIINETVPNRFSPKSPDKAHLNLHINSLELGDSAVYFCASSQAGQAFFGQGTRLTVV.

The chain is built from TRBV6-1 and TRBJ1-3; 7 nucleotides agree with TRBD1. The V gene's germline CDR1 is MNHNS and CDR2 SASEGT. CDR3 length equals 16 residues. J gave up 0 bases and V 5 bases, and 7 bases lay outside the gene matches. CDR3 amino acids: CASSRTGSTSGNTIYF. The CDR3 DNA reads TGTGCCAGCAGTCGGACAGGATCAACCTCTGGAAACACCATATATTTT.

This clonotype was seen a few times. The chain carries TRBV28 and TRBJ2-4; no clear D gene. Germline CDR1 and CDR2: MDHEN and SYDVKM. Trimming took off 3 bases at V and 2 bases at J, with 8 bases between the two ends. CDR3 length equals 14 residues. The CDR3 region has the DNA TGTGCCAGCAGTTTGGTACAGTCCAAAAACATTCAGTACTTC. This translates into CASSLVQSKNIQYF.

This clonotype was seen only a few times. The genes are TRBV7-9 and TRBJ2-2; 12 bases match TRBD1. The junction had 3 bases not matched to a gene; V was cut back by 5 bases and J by 5 bases. CDR3 length: 15 residues. Germline V gives CDR1 SEHNR, CDR2 FQNEAQ (reference sequence). The CDR3 reads CASSRGQGATGELFF. For the CDR3, the DNA is TGTGCCAGCAGCCGGGGACAGGGGGCGACCGGGGAGCTGTTTTTT.

V is TRBV27 and J is TRBJ2-7, with unresolved D. The V gene's germline CDR1 is MNHEY and CDR2 SMNVEV (reference sequence). The CDR3 sequence is 15 residues long. V was cut by 0 bases and J by 3 bases, with 12 bases left in between. DNA of the CDR3: TGTGCCAGCAGTTTATCGGCGGCCCTCTTCTACGAGCAGTACTTC. Its protein product is CASSLSAALFYEQYF.

V gene TRBV7-2 combines with J gene TRBJ2-7, with 11 bases identical to TRBD1. This CDR3 has 16 amino acids. The germline CDR1 and CDR2 sequences are SGHTA and FQGNSA. The V gene end was trimmed by 1 base and the J gene end by 2 bases; junction bases not matched to a gene: 4. The DNA for the CDR3 is TGTGCCAGCAGCTTAGTCGGGACAGGGGGTGCCTACGAGCAGTACTTC. Protein product: CASSLVGTGGAYEQYF.

There are many counts of this clonotype. V is TRBV12-3 or TRBV12-4 and J is TRBJ1-1; no clear D. This CDR3 is built from 12 residues. V was cut by 4 bases and J by 6 bases, with 9 bases left in between. The CDR3 reads CASSSDGAEAFF. The CDR3 nucleotides read TGTGCCAGCAGTTCGGACGGGGCTGAAGCTTTCTTT.

This clonotype was seen only a few times. This chain connects TRBV20-1 to TRBJ2-1, with D hard to call. This CDR3 is built from 14 residues. Trimming left V 4 bases short and J 2 bases short, with 12 bases between. Germline V lookup: CDR1 DFQATT, CDR2 SNEGSKA (reference sequence). CDR3 protein: CSAILPRAYNEQFF. The CDR3 bases are TGCAGTGCTATTTTGCCTCGAGCCTACAATGAGCAGTTCTTC.

This clonotype was detected a few times. The chain recombines TRBV12-3 or TRBV12-4 with TRBJ1-2; no firm D call. The V and J ends lost 6 bases and 2 bases respectively, with 13 bases between them. This CDR3 region has 14 residues. CDR3 residues: CASSSPPTNYGYTF. CDR3 nucleotides: TGTGCCAGCAGCTCTCCCCCAACAAACTATGGCTACACCTTC.

This clonotype was detected only a few times. This chain links TRBV27 with TRBJ1-2, with D maybe TRBD1 (6 bases). Germline V gene data show CDR1 as MNHEY and CDR2 as SMNVEV (reference sequence). This CDR3 is 14 amino acids long. V shed 6 bases and J shed 1 base, with 12 bases lying between them. The CDR3 DNA sequence: TGTGCCAGCAGGCGGGACAAGTTTAACTATGGCTACACCTTC. It translates to CASRRDKFNYGYTF.

V gene TRBV6-1 combines with J gene TRBJ2-3; 9 bases are shared with TRBD1. Germline values: CDR1 MNHNS, CDR2 SASEGT. Trimming at V came to 7 bases and at J to 4 bases, leaving 12 bases not matched to a gene. The CDR3 is made up of 16 amino acids. CDR3 loop: CASTHRQGGLADTQYF. The CDR3 DNA reads as TGTGCCAGCACCCATAGACAGGGGGGATTGGCAGATACGCAGTATTTT.

The chain uses TRBV5-6 and TRBJ2-1; D is unresolved. Germline CDR1 reads SGHDT; CDR2 reads YYEEEE. V was cut by 1 base and J by 6 bases, with 8 bases left in between. This CDR3 has 13 amino acids. CDR3 loop: CASSLFPPNEQFF. In DNA, the CDR3 is TGTGCCAGCAGCTTGTTTCCCCCCAATGAGCAGTTCTTC.

Only a few counts were recorded for this clonotype. The chain has TRBV20-1 and TRBJ2-1; TRBD2 matches 7 bases. The germline V gene has CDR1 DFQATT and CDR2 SNEGSKA (reference sequence). This CDR3 is 12 amino acids long. V trimming: 1 base; J trimming: 9 bases; junction bases outside the gene matches: 3. CDR3 loop: CSARAGGGEQFF. CDR3 coding DNA: TGCAGTGCTAGAGCGGGGGGAGGTGAGCAGTTCTTC.

The chain joins TRBV12-3 or TRBV12-4 to TRBJ1-5, with 9 nucleotides matching TRBD1. The CDR3 runs 13 residues. The V segment lost 4 bases and the J segment 5 bases; nucleotides outside the gene matches: 0. The CDR3 reads CASSWTGDQPQHF. Written as DNA, the CDR3 is TGTGCCAGCAGTTGGACAGGGGATCAGCCCCAGCATTTT.

This clonotype came up a few times. The CDR3 DNA reads as TGTGCCAGCAGCACCCGACTTGATACGCAGTATTTT. Translating it yields CASSTRLDTQYF. The chain uses TRBV12-3 or TRBV12-4 and TRBJ2-3; D uncertain. Trimming cost V 6 bases and J 6 bases, with 10 bases left between them. The CDR3 spans 12 residues.